A single TCR beta chain is shown here with its context. How the authors handled the data: Quantification of nucleated cells was approximated via reference gene primer amplification. Using immunoSEQ multiplex PCR, the repertoire was profiled, and TCRdb retains in-frame clones only, with some absent. V and J calls and clone size come straight from that table; D and trimming were deduced from the DNA. The profile shows under 95,000 clones, 83% of them singletons. This entry is derived from a study of blood T cell repertoires in COVID-19. On the study more broadly: Collection of acute and convalescent COVID-19 samples took place in the United States, Italy and Spain. T cells, B-cell-depleted T cells, or PBMCs provided the cDNA or gDNA that served as material.

Sequences were obtained from peripheral blood. This TCR came from an elderly woman with acute or convalescent COVID-19.

The DNA of the CDR3 is TGTGCCAGCAAATCCACTAGCGTCCCATTCTCGGAGCAGTTCTTC. Its protein product is CASKSTSVPFSEQFF. This chain links TRBV6-6 with TRBJ2-1; 7 bases align to TRBD2. Germline lookup yields CDR1 MNHNY and CDR2 SVGAGI (reference sequence). J lost 10 bases, V lost 7 bases, and 16 bases had no gene match. This CDR3 is built from 15 residues.